Following are 15 T cell receptor beta chains from one sample sequenced in a study of vaccination and CD4 T cells after COVID-19. Documented treatment: approximately 9-day PBMC culture with coronavirus spike peptide pools or control peptides (ViraFEST assay). Sequence data for DNA of cultured CD4+ T cells were generated by the Oncomine TCR Beta short-read assay. TCRdb analysed the PCR reads with MiXCR anew, one entry per CDR3 protein. In the table there are roughly 20,000 distinct CDR3 sequences, roughly 50% of which are singletons. Their antigens are not known. The material sequenced was CD4+ T cells from blood, cultured in vitro. The origin of the receptors is a human donor who had recovered from COVID-19.

This clonotype turned up a few times. V and J are TRBV7-9 and TRBJ1-1, with D uncertain. V gave up 1 base and J gave up 3 bases, with 6 bases separating them. CDR1 is SEHNR, CDR2 FQNEAQ, per germline (reference sequence). The CDR3 loop spans 13 amino acids. The DNA for the CDR3 is TGTGCCAGCAGCTTAGACACCTACACTGAAGCTTTCTTT. Its translation: CASSLDTYTEAFF.

The rearrangement links TRBV24-1 to TRBJ2-3, with 7 bases aligning to TRBD1. Germline-derived CDR1 and CDR2 are KGHDR and SFDVKD. This CDR3 contains 15 residues. V lost 2 bases, J lost 4 bases, and 5 bases stayed unmatched. As DNA, the CDR3 is TGTGCCACCAGTGATTGGGGGCAGGGGGCAGATACGCAGTATTTT. Its protein is CATSDWGQGADTQYF.

V gene TRBV27 combines with J gene TRBJ2-7; TRBD1 aligns across 9 bases. J gave up 6 bases and V 8 bases, and 14 bases lay outside the gene matches. The CDR3 totals 15 residues. CDR1 MNHEY and CDR2 SMNVEV come from the germline V gene (reference sequence). The CDR3 bases are TGTGCCAGCCGCCTTTGGGACAGGGATGAGGGCGAGCAGTACTTC. This translates into CASRLWDRDEGEQYF.

The gene calls are TRBV2 and TRBJ1-1; unclear D gene. V was pared by 7 bases and J by 4 bases, with 13 bases between. CDR3 length equals 13 residues. The germline CDR1 and CDR2 sequences are SNHLY and FYNNEI. Written as DNA, the CDR3 is TGTGCCAGCAAACCAGGACTAAGCACTGAAGCTTTCTTT. Translating it yields CASKPGLSTEAFF.

This chain connects TRBV7-2 to TRBJ1-1; D gene ambiguous. The germline V and J ends were trimmed by 8 bases and 2 bases, with 9 bases remaining between them. The CDR3 loop spans 12 amino acids. In germline, CDR1 is SGHTA, CDR2 FQGNSA. In nucleotides, the CDR3 is TGTGCCAGCCTGATCGGAAACACTGAAGCTTTCTTT. This sequence encodes CASLIGNTEAFF.

The sample holds a few counts of this clonotype. The rearrangement uses TRBV6-2 or TRBV6-3 and TRBJ1-5, with 8 bases fitting TRBD1. The CDR3 extends over 19 amino acids. The V gene end was trimmed by 6 bases and the J gene end by 0 bases; junction bases not matched to a gene: 16. CDR1 and CDR2 (germline): MNHEY, SVGEGT. This CDR3 is CASSPRQGNLAYSNQPQHF. CDR3 nucleotides: TGTGCCAGCAGCCCCCGACAGGGGAATCTGGCGTATAGCAATCAGCCCCAGCATTTT.

The V gene is TRBV27, the J gene TRBJ1-1, with a tentative D call TRBD1 (5 bases). CDR1 and CDR2 from the germline V gene are MNHEY and SMNVEV (reference sequence). V lost 7 bases to trimming and J lost 1 base, with 16 bases between them. The CDR3 runs to 15 residues. The CDR3 bases are TGTGCCAGCACCCAAAGCCAGGGCGGGAACACTGAAGCTTTCTTT. This gives the protein CASTQSQGGNTEAFF.

In this sample, this clonotype turned up once. This chain connects TRBV27 to TRBJ2-1; 9 nucleotides line up with TRBD2. From germline, CDR1 is MNHEY and CDR2 SMNVEV (reference sequence). The ends lost 3 bases at V and 13 bases at J; junction bases unmatched: 4. This CDR3 is 12 amino acids long. The CDR3 loop reads CASSFSGREQFF. The CDR3, as DNA: TGTGCCAGCAGTTTTAGCGGGAGAGAACAGTTCTTC.

V gene TRBV2 combines with J gene TRBJ1-6; no reliable D call. Trimming removed 8 bases from V and 0 bases from J, with 17 bases in between. The CDR3 is 17 residues long. Per the germline V gene, CDR1 is SNHLY and CDR2 is FYNNEI. The CDR3 loop reads CASGLTDSSSYNSPLHF. The CDR3, as DNA: TGTGCCAGCGGACTGACTGACTCAAGCTCCTATAATTCACCCCTCCACTTT.

The chain carries TRBV7-9 and TRBJ1-1; TRBD1 matches 10 bases. The CDR3 is 15 residues long. Trimming cost V 6 bases and J 3 bases; bases outside gene matches: 7. Per germline, CDR1 SEHNR and CDR2 FQNEAQ (reference sequence). The CDR3 region is CASRDPTGGDTEAFF. Written as DNA, the CDR3 is TGTGCCAGCAGGGATCCGACAGGGGGCGACACTGAAGCTTTCTTT.

The rearrangement joins TRBV27 to TRBJ2-1; D perhaps matches TRBD1 (5 bases). This CDR3 spans 15 amino acids. Germline V gives CDR1 MNHEY, CDR2 SMNVEV (reference sequence). Deletions cut 2 bases from V and 4 bases from J, with 12 bases between. Here the CDR3 reads CASSLNGQGYNEQFF. In DNA, the CDR3 is TGTGCCAGCAGTTTAAACGGCCAGGGATACAATGAGCAGTTCTTC.

The rearrangement joins TRBV2 to TRBJ1-5; 7 positions match TRBD1. Germline values: CDR1 SNHLY, CDR2 FYNNEI. The CDR3 runs to 14 residues. Trimming cost V 4 bases and J 7 bases; bases outside gene matches: 7. CDR3: CASSADRAQQPQHF. For the CDR3, the DNA is TGTGCCAGCAGTGCTGACAGGGCTCAACAGCCCCAGCATTTT.

V is TRBV10-3 and J is TRBJ2-3; the D gene could be TRBD1 or TRBD2 (5 bases each). The germline CDR1 and CDR2 sequences are ENHRY and SYGVKD. The germline V and J ends were trimmed by 0 bases and 1 base, with 11 bases remaining between them. This CDR3 has 16 amino acids. DNA for the CDR3: TGTGCCATCAGTGAGTCAGGGACGGTGGGCACAGATACGCAGTATTTT. It codes for CAISESGTVGTDTQYF.

This chain links TRBV7-9 with TRBJ2-2, with a tentative D call TRBD1 (5 bases). Deletions cut 5 bases from V and 1 base from J, with 8 bases between. The CDR3 has 14 amino acids. CDR1 is SEHNR and CDR2 is FQNEAQ in the germline V gene (reference sequence). The CDR3 is CASSTGQNTGELFF. In nucleotides, the CDR3 is TGTGCCAGCAGCACAGGACAGAACACCGGGGAGCTGTTTTTT.

The chain uses TRBV18 and TRBJ1-5; D is unresolved. This CDR3 is 15 amino acids long. Germline V gives CDR1 KGHSH, CDR2 LQKENI. The ends were cut back, 5 bases at V and 7 bases at J, with 18 bases in the middle. The CDR3 region has the DNA TGTGCCAGCTCAGCGAGTATAACCGTTAACCAGCCCCAGCATTTT. Its protein product is CASSASITVNQPQHF.